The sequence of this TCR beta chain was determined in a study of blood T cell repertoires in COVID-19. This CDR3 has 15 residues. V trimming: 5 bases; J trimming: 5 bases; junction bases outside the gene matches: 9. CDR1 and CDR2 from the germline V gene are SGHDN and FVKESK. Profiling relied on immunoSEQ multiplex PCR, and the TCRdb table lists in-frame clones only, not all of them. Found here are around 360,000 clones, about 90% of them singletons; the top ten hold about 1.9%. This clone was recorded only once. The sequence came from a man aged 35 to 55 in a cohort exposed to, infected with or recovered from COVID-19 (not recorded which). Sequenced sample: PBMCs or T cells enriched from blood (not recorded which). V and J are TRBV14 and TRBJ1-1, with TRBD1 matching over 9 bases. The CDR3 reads CASSYYRDRETEAFF. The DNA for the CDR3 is TGTGCCAGCAGCTATTACCGGGACAGGGAAACTGAAGCTTTCTTT.